This T cell receptor beta chain was sequenced in a study of T cell clones after liver transplantation. The wider study: Samples came from ITN030ST, which attempted immunosuppression withdrawal within 2 years of liver transplantation. Without induction therapy, subjects received standard immunosuppression until 12-24 months post-transplant.

Produced via immunoSEQ multiplex PCR; TCRdb's table is partial and in-frame only. Among over 55,000 clones listed, 70% to 80% were seen once. This clone came up once. No antigen is known for it. After removal of 0 bases from V and 6 bases from J, the junction contained 5 bases not matched to a gene. Germline CDR1 SGHVS, CDR2 FQNEAQ. CDR3 length equals 15 residues. Study findings and constraints: Low donor cell numbers restricted donor-reactive repertoire measurement in two subjects. Post-transplant time points were not standardized, so conclusions are preliminary.

This clonotype originated in a human patient who received a liver transplant. The T cells may partly be graft donor cells. The source material was CD4+ T cells from blood, sampled at the approximately 15-month timepoint. The V and J genes are TRBV7-8 and TRBJ1-5; 7 nucleotides align to TRBD1. The CDR3 DNA reads as TGTGCCAGCAGCTTAGCGGGGGCAGGGGGTCAGCCCCAGCATTTT. This gives the protein CASSLAGAGGQPQHF.